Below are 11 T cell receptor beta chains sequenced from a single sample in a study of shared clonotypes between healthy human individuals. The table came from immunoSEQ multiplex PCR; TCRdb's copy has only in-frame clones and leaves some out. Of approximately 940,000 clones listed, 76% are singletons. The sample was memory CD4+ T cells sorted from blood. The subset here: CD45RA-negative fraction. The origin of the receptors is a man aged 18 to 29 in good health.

DNA for the CDR3: TGTGCCAGCAGGCGGGGGACAGGGGTCAATTCACCCCTCCACTTT. Its translation: CASRRGTGVNSPLHF. The J gene is TRBJ1-6, the V gene TRBV7-9; 10 positions match TRBD1. This CDR3 is 15 amino acids long. Germline CDR1 SEHNR, CDR2 FQNEAQ (reference sequence). V was pared by 6 bases and J by 7 bases, with 6 bases of the junction left unmatched. Complete variable domain (other parts from reference TRBV7-9 and TRBJ1-6): DTGVSQNPRHKITKRGQNVTFRCDPISEHNRLYWYRQTLGQGPEFLTYFQNEAQLEKSRLLSDRFSAERPKGSFSTLEIQRTEQGDSAMYLCASRRGTGVNSPLHFGNGTRLTVT.

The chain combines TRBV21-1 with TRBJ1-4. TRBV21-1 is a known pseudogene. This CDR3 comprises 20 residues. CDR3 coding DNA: TGTGCCAGCAGCAAAGACCGACGAGGAACATTTCTCACAACTAATGAAAAACTGTTTTTT. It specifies CASSKDRRGTFLTTNEKLFF.

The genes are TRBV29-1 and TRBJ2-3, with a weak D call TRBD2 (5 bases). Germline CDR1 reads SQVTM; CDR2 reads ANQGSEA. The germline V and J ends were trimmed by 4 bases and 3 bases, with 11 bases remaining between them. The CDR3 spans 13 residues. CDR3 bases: TGCAGCGTTGTGACCGGGGTGACAGATACGCAGTATTTT. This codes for CSVVTGVTDTQYF.

The CDR3 bases are TGTGCCAGCAGGCGACAGGGGATGAACACCGGGGAGCTGTTTTTT. Protein: CASRRQGMNTGELFF. The rearrangement links TRBV5-6 to TRBJ2-2, with 8 bases lining up with TRBD1. Germline V gene data show CDR1 as SGHDT and CDR2 as YYEEEE. This CDR3 region has 15 residues. V gave up 5 bases and J gave up 1 base; unmatched junction bases: 4.

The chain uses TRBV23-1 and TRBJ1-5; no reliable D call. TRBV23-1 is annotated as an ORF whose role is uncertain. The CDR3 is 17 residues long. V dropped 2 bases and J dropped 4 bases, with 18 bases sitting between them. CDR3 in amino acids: CASSQTLWETQNQPQHF. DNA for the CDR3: TGCGCCAGCAGTCAAACCCTTTGGGAGACCCAAAATCAGCCCCAGCATTTT.

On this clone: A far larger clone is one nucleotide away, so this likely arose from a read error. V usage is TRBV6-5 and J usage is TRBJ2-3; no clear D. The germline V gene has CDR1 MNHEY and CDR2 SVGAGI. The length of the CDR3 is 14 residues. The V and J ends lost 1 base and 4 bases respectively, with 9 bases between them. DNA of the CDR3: TGTGCCAGCAGTTACTTTCCTCGAGCAGATACGCAGTATTTT. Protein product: CASSYFPRADTQYF.

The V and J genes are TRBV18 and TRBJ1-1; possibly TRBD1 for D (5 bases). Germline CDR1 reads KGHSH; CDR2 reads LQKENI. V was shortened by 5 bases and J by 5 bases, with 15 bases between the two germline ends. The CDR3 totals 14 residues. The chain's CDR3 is CASSGTAHGTEAFF. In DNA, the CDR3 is TGTGCCAGCTCAGGGACTGCCCACGGGACTGAAGCTTTCTTT.

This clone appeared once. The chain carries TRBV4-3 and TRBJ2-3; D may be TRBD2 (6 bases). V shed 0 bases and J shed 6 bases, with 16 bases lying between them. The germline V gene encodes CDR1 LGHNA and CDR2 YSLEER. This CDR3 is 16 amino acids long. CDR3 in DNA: TGCGCCAGCAGCCAAGATCGGAGCGGGCCAAGGGATACGCAGTATTTT. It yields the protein CASSQDRSGPRDTQYF.

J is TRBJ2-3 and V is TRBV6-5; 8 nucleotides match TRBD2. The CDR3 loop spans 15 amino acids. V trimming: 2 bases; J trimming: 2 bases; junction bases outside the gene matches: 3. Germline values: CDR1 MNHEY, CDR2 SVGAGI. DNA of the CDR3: TGTGCCAGCAGTTACCTAGCGGGTCCCACAGATACGCAGTATTTT. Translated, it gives CASSYLAGPTDTQYF.

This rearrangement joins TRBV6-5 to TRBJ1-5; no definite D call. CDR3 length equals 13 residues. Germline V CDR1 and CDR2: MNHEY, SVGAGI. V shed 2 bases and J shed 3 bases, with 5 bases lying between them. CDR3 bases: TGTGCCAGCAGTTACCAGCCCAATCAGCCCCAGCATTTT. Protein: CASSYQPNQPQHF.

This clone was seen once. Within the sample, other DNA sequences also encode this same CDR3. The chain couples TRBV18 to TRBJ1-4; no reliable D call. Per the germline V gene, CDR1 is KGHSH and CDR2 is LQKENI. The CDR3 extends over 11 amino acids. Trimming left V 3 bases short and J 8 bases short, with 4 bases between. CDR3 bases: TGTGCCAGCTCACCCGGAGAAAAACTGTTTTTT. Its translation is CASSPGEKLFF.